The next 4 T cell receptor beta chains were all read from a single sample in a study of regulatory T cells in long-lasting Graves disease. Time point of the sample: newly diagnosed GD, antithyroid drugs for less than 3 months. PBMC-extracted RNA yielded the TCR library. Construction of TCR beta libraries relied on iRepertoire HTBI primers and on Arm-PCR targeting CDR3 regions. Each CDR3 protein gets one entry after TCRdb re-called the multiplex PCR reads with MiXCR. The sample gives fewer than 550,000 distinct CDR3 sequences, roughly 15% of which show up once; 25% is in the top ten. This same sample was also part of a study on T cells in Graves' hyperthyroidism and ophthalmopathy.

The sample consisted of peripheral blood mononuclear cells (PBMCs), taken at new diagnosis, from a patient treated with antithyroid drugs. The receptors were gathered from a woman aged 40-60 years with Graves disease.

This clonotype occurred many times. This chain joins TRBV12-3 or TRBV12-4 and TRBJ2-2, with 7 bases matching TRBD1. CDR3 size: 15 residues. V shed 6 bases, J shed 6 bases, and the junction held 10 bases outside the gene matches. The CDR3 nucleotides are TGTGCCAGCAGAAGGGACAGCTCGTTTCCCGGGGAGCTGTTTTTT. This sequence encodes CASRRDSSFPGELFF.

This clonotype has only a few counts. The chain uses TRBV9 and TRBJ2-7, with D uncertain. Germline V lookup: CDR1 SGDLS, CDR2 YYNGEE. The ends were cut back, 3 bases at V and 2 bases at J, with 12 bases in the middle. CDR3 length: 14 residues. Written as DNA, the CDR3 is TGTGCCAGCAGCGCGGGCCCAGTACCCTACGAGCAGTACTTC. This translates into CASSAGPVPYEQYF.

This clonotype was counted many times. This chain connects TRBV7-9 to TRBJ1-1; no clear D. The germline gives CDR1 SEHNR, CDR2 FQNEAQ (reference sequence). Trimming shortened V by 1 base and J by 5 bases, and 8 bases separated the two germline ends. The CDR3 contains 13 residues. CDR3 protein: CASSLGELTEAFF. The CDR3 DNA reads as TGTGCCAGCAGCTTAGGGGAATTGACTGAAGCTTTCTTT.

J is TRBJ1-6 and V is TRBV5-4, with D possibly TRBD1 on 5 matching bases. Per germline, CDR1 SGHNT and CDR2 YYREEE (reference sequence). V was trimmed by 7 bases and J by 5 bases, leaving 13 bases between them. This CDR3 is 14 amino acids long. CDR3 sequence (DNA): TGTGCCAGCCAACGACAGCTTAATAATTCACCCCTCCACTTT. Amino acids: CASQRQLNNSPLHF.